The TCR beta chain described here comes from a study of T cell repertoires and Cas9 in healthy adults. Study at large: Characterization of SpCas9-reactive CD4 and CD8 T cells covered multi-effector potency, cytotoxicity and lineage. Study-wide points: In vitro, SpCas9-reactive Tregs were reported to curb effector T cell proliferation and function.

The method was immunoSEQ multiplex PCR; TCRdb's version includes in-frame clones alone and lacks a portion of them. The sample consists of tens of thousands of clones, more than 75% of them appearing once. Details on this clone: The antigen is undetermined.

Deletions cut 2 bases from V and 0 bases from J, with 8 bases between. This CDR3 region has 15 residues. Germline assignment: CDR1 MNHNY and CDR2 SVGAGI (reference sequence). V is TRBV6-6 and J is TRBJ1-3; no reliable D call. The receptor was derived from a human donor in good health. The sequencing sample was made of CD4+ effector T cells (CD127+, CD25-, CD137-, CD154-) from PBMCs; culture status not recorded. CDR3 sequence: CASSYAGSSGNTIYF. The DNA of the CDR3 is TGTGCCAGCAGTTACGCCGGGAGCTCTGGAAACACCATATATTTT.